The 29 T cell receptor beta chains listed next were all sequenced from one sample in a study of neurological immune-mediated disorders (dated by TCRdb to the late 2010s). The sample's time point, from its label and the paper: longitudinal time-point 1 (baseline). To prepare the library, 5' RACE was applied. Sequenced on an Illumina HiSeq 2500. Clones were called with MiXCR by TCRdb after fastp trimmed the public reads at Q25, and only in-frame beta chains were retained. Each CDR3 protein gets just one entry, which takes the most common genes and DNA from the rows behind it. The sample table contains tens of thousands of distinct CDR3 sequences; only one count was recorded for roughly 15% of them. 4.6% of the sample rests with the top ten. Sequencing was done on a sample of PBMCs. The receptors shown here come from a female donor with HTLV-1-associated myelopathy (HAM/TSP).

This clonotype was recorded many times. The gene calls are TRBV7-9 and TRBJ2-1; D is uncertain. CDR3 length: 16 residues. The germline V gene has CDR1 SEHNR and CDR2 FQNEAQ (reference sequence). Deletions cut 0 bases from V and 4 bases from J, with 13 bases between. CDR3: CASSLALSEIYNEQFF. Written as DNA, the CDR3 is TGTGCCAGCAGCTTAGCACTCAGCGAGATTTACAATGAGCAGTTCTTC.

This clonotype was seen many times. The chain joins TRBV20-1 to TRBJ2-1, with 9 bases aligning to TRBD2. The germline CDR1 and CDR2 sequences are DFQATT and SNEGSKA (reference sequence). The trim removed 5 bases at V and 3 bases at J, leaving 11 bases unmatched. CDR3 size: 16 residues. The CDR3 here is CSAQPRTSAFYNEQFF. The DNA of the CDR3 is TGCAGTGCTCAACCCCGGACTAGCGCGTTCTACAATGAGCAGTTCTTC.

This clonotype occurred many times. This sequence joins TRBV5-1 and TRBJ2-3, with D possibly TRBD2 on 6 matching bases. Trimming left V 4 bases short and J 2 bases short, with 14 bases between. Germline lookup yields CDR1 SGHRS and CDR2 YFSETQ. The CDR3 spans 15 residues. DNA of the CDR3: TGCGCCAGCAGCGGGCGGGGACGACCCACAGATACGCAGTATTTT. Encoded protein: CASSGRGRPTDTQYF.

The sample holds one count of this clonotype. This clone may be a read error of a much larger clone one base away. The V and J genes are TRBV5-6 and TRBJ2-5; D remains unclear. V lost 4 bases, J lost 1 base, and 11 bases lay in between. CDR1 is SGHDT, CDR2 YYEEEE, per germline. The CDR3 sequence is 14 residues long. CDR3 sequence (DNA): TGTGCCAGCAGCGAGTTAGATCCCCAAGAGACCCAGTACTTC. Its translation: CASSELDPQETQYF.

This clonotype has a count of ten or more. The chain links TRBV5-1 to TRBJ2-2, with D maybe TRBD1 (7 bases). The CDR3 is 15 residues long. The V end was cut by 4 bases, the J end by 1 base, with 11 bases between. Looked up from germline, CDR1 is SGHRS and CDR2 is YFSETQ. This CDR3 reads CASSAGQMNTGELFF. The CDR3 region has the DNA TGCGCCAGCAGCGCGGGACAGATGAACACCGGGGAGCTGTTTTTT. The full variable domain, its missing parts supplied by reference TRBV5-1 and TRBJ2-2, is KAGVTQTPRYLIKTRGQQVTLSCSPISGHRSVSWYQQTPGQGLQFLFEYFSETQRNKGNFPGRFSGRQFSNSRSEMNVSTLELGDSALYLCASSAGQMNTGELFFGEGSRLTVL.

The chain recombines TRBV30 with TRBJ2-3; tentatively, D is TRBD2 (5 bases). The CDR3 has 11 residues. V lost 2 bases and J 6 bases, leaving 6 bases between the germline ends. Per the germline V gene, CDR1 is GTSNPN and CDR2 is SVGIG (reference sequence). CDR3: CAWSWEDTQYF. CDR3 DNA: TGTGCCTGGAGTTGGGAGGATACGCAGTATTTT.

This clonotype was detected many times. CDR3 DNA: TGTGCCAGCAGTTACACGGGACAGTTCTCCGAGCAGTACTTC. Translating it yields CASSYTGQFSEQYF. This sequence joins TRBV6-5 and TRBJ2-7; 7 bases line up with TRBD1. CDR3 length: 14 amino acids. With 2 bases clipped from V and 6 bases from J, the junction kept 7 bases outside the gene matches. Germline CDR1 and CDR2: MNHEY and SVGAGI.

This clonotype was counted at least ten times. V gene TRBV5-1 combines with J gene TRBJ2-3, with TRBD1 matching over 7 bases. The CDR3 runs 16 residues. Germline trimming cut 4 bases from V and 3 bases from J; bases unmatched to any gene: 11. Germline CDR1 SGHRS, CDR2 YFSETQ. CDR3 protein: CASSAPQQGWTDTQYF. The CDR3 DNA reads as TGCGCCAGCAGCGCCCCCCAACAGGGGTGGACAGATACGCAGTATTTT.

Notes on this clonotype: A much larger clone is a single base away; this may be a read error. This rearrangement joins TRBV11-2 to TRBJ2-1, with D tentatively TRBD1 or TRBD2 (5 bases each). The CDR3 consists of 14 residues. Germline assignment: CDR1 SGHAT and CDR2 FQNNGV. The CDR3 region has the DNA TGTGCCAGAAGCTTAGTCCCGGGGCCCAATGAGCAGTTCTTC. It encodes CARSLVPGPNEQFF.

This clonotype was observed at least ten times. The chain uses TRBV4-1 and TRBJ2-5; 12 bases align to TRBD2. This CDR3 region has 15 residues. Germline V gene lookup returns CDR1 MGHRA and CDR2 YSYEKL. Trimming removed 4 bases from V and 5 bases from J; junction bases left unmatched: 5. The CDR3 loop reads CASSPGTSGRETQYF. In nucleotides, the CDR3 is TGCGCCAGCAGCCCGGGAACTAGCGGGAGGGAGACCCAGTACTTC.

This clonotype occurred many times. The CDR3 is CASSFPRGGSYNEQFF. The CDR3 region has the DNA TGTGCCAGCAGTTTCCCCAGGGGGGGCTCCTACAATGAGCAGTTCTTC. The chain couples TRBV28 to TRBJ2-1; D might be TRBD1 or TRBD2, each matching 7 bases. CDR3 length equals 16 residues. Germline V gene data show CDR1 as MDHEN and CDR2 as SYDVKM. V was clipped by 3 bases and J by 0 bases, with 12 bases between them.

The chain has TRBV24-1 and TRBJ2-5; D uncertain. V shed 4 bases and J shed 2 bases, with 10 bases lying between them. This CDR3 spans 14 amino acids. Per the germline V gene, CDR1 is KGHDR and CDR2 is SFDVKD. Written as DNA, the CDR3 is TGTGCCACCAGTGACCCTAGAACTCAAGAGACCCAGTACTTC. Translation gives CATSDPRTQETQYF.

This clonotype was found many times. This rearrangement joins TRBV6-4 to TRBJ2-3; D possibly corresponds to TRBD2 (6 bases). This CDR3 is 15 amino acids long. Per the germline V gene, CDR1 is MRHNA and CDR2 is SNTAGT. With 0 bases removed from V and 2 bases from J, the gap between germline ends came to 9 bases. The DNA for the CDR3 is TGTGCCAGCAGTGACTCTAGCGGTTACACAGATACGCAGTATTTT. It translates to CASSDSSGYTDTQYF.

This clonotype was recorded many times. The chain is built from TRBV29-1 and TRBJ1-4, with TRBD1 as a possible D gene (6 bases). CDR3 length: 13 amino acids. The germline CDR1 and CDR2 sequences are SQVTM and ANQGSEA. V lost 7 bases to trimming and J lost 1 base, with 10 bases between them. The CDR3 region is CSAQQGTNEKLFF. CDR3 bases: TGCAGCGCCCAACAGGGAACTAATGAAAAACTGTTTTTT.

This clonotype was picked up a small number of times. The V and J genes are TRBV6-6 and TRBJ2-3; the match to TRBD1 covers 7 bases. The V gene's germline CDR1 is MNHNY and CDR2 SVGAGI (reference sequence). Unmatched junction bases numbered 12, after V lost 8 bases and J lost 4 bases. This CDR3 has 15 residues. The CDR3: CASAPGTELPDTQYF. In nucleotides, the CDR3 is TGTGCCAGCGCGCCCGGGACAGAGCTCCCAGATACGCAGTATTTT.

At least ten counts were recorded for this clonotype. V is TRBV5-1 and J is TRBJ1-1; a weak D match, TRBD1 (5 bases). Per germline, CDR1 SGHRS and CDR2 YFSETQ. The V end lost 1 base, the J end lost 0 bases, and 10 bases lay between the germline ends. CDR3 size: 15 residues. DNA for the CDR3: TGCGCCAGCAGCTTGTCATGGGGGATGAACACTGAAGCTTTCTTT. Protein product: CASSLSWGMNTEAFF.

This clonotype is deemed medium-sized. The rearrangement links TRBV5-6 to TRBJ2-3; perhaps TRBD2 as D (5 bases). The CDR3 length is 14 residues. Germline CDR1 is SGHDT and CDR2 is YYEEEE. V was shortened by 1 base and J by 7 bases, with 13 bases between the two germline ends. CDR3 in DNA: TGTGCCAGCAGCTTGTACCCTAGGGAGAATACGCAGTATTTT. Its translation is CASSLYPRENTQYF.

This clonotype was counted many times. The chain links TRBV5-1 to TRBJ1-4; 7 bases are shared with TRBD1. V was clipped by 4 bases and J by 4 bases; unmatched bases: 4. The CDR3 runs to 14 residues. CDR1 and CDR2 from the germline V gene are SGHRS and YFSETQ. The CDR3 spells CASSEGQINEKLFF. For the CDR3, the DNA is TGCGCCAGCAGCGAGGGACAGATTAATGAAAAACTGTTTTTT.

The rearrangement joins TRBV10-3 to TRBJ2-5; the D gene is possibly TRBD2 (5 bases). The CDR3 has 16 amino acids. The V gene's germline CDR1 is ENHRY and CDR2 SYGVKD. Trimming removed 3 bases from V and 1 base from J, with 15 bases in between. The CDR3 nucleotides are TGTGCCATCAGTGACCTCTCCGGGGTGCCCCAAGAGACCCAGTACTTC. Translation gives CAISDLSGVPQETQYF.

In this sample, this clonotype turned up many times. The genes are TRBV28 and TRBJ1-2; 9 nucleotides align to TRBD1. The CDR3 sequence is 14 residues long. The V and J ends lost 7 bases and 8 bases, in that order; junction bases with no gene match: 11. CDR1 MDHEN and CDR2 SYDVKM come from the germline V gene. The CDR3: CASTYPGTGRGYTF. DNA for the CDR3: TGTGCCAGCACCTACCCCGGGACAGGGAGAGGCTACACCTTC.

This clonotype was seen at least ten times. V is TRBV20-1 and J is TRBJ1-1, with unresolved D. Trimming shortened V by 2 bases and J by 5 bases, and 12 bases separated the two germline ends. From germline, CDR1 is DFQATT and CDR2 SNEGSKA (reference sequence). The CDR3 contains 13 residues. The CDR3 protein is CSARKYRETEAFF. The CDR3 DNA reads TGCAGTGCTAGAAAGTATCGGGAGACTGAAGCTTTCTTT.

This clonotype was counted ten times or more. The chain carries TRBV20-1 and TRBJ1-1, with no clear D. The germline gives CDR1 DFQATT, CDR2 SNEGSKA (reference sequence). CDR3 length: 13 amino acids. V shed 6 bases and J shed 3 bases, with 14 bases lying between them. This CDR3 reads CSAHQGVYTEAFF. The CDR3 region has the DNA TGCAGTGCCCATCAAGGTGTTTACACTGAAGCTTTCTTT.

Ten or more counts support this clonotype. The chain employs TRBV20-1 and TRBJ2-1, with D perhaps TRBD1 (6 bases). This CDR3 spans 15 amino acids. Germline V gene data show CDR1 as DFQATT and CDR2 as SNEGSKA (reference sequence). V was pared by 0 bases and J by 3 bases, with 12 bases between. For the CDR3, the DNA is TGCAGTGCTAGAGATTATGGGGGCCTCTACAATGAGCAGTTCTTC. Translating it yields CSARDYGGLYNEQFF.

This clonotype was counted ten times or more. The J gene is TRBJ2-7, the V gene TRBV5-5, with D unresolved. Trimming left V 4 bases short and J 2 bases short, with 7 bases between. CDR3 length: 12 amino acids. The germline V gene encodes CDR1 SGHKS and CDR2 YYEKEE (reference sequence). The CDR3 bases are TGTGCCAGCAGCCCCTTTGCCTACGAGCAGTACTTC. Translating it yields CASSPFAYEQYF.

At least ten counts were recorded for this clonotype. This chain's CDR3 is CASSLEGSHEQYF. The CDR3 DNA sequence: TGCGCCAGCAGCTTGGAAGGATCCCACGAGCAGTACTTC. The rearrangement uses TRBV5-1 and TRBJ2-7; D is ambiguous. V lost 0 bases and J lost 5, with 9 bases in between. Germline V CDR1 and CDR2: SGHRS, YFSETQ. This CDR3 region has 13 residues. The variable domain in full, with the rest retrieved from reference TRBV5-1 and TRBJ2-7, is KAGVTQTPRYLIKTRGQQVTLSCSPISGHRSVSWYQQTPGQGLQFLFEYFSETQRNKGNFPGRFSGRQFSNSRSEMNVSTLELGDSALYLCASSLEGSHEQYFGPGTRLTVT.

The sample holds many counts of this clonotype. The J gene is TRBJ2-4, the V gene TRBV5-4; D gene unclear. CDR3 size: 12 residues. CDR1 and CDR2 from the germline V gene are SGHNT and YYREEE (reference sequence). V was clipped by 3 bases and J by 8 bases, with 9 bases between them. The CDR3 region has the DNA TGTGCCAGCAGCTCCCCTCAGGACATTCAGTACTTC. Amino acids: CASSSPQDIQYF.

This clonotype was detected many times. This sequence joins TRBV5-1 and TRBJ2-5; the D gene is possibly TRBD1 (6 bases). Trimming left V 4 bases short and J 1 base short, with 14 bases between. The CDR3 sequence is 15 residues long. The germline V gene encodes CDR1 SGHRS and CDR2 YFSETQ. The DNA of the CDR3 is TGCGCCAGCAGCGAGACAGGTCTTCCCCAAGAGACCCAGTACTTC. This encodes CASSETGLPQETQYF.

This clonotype showed up many times. The chain is built from TRBV5-1 and TRBJ1-2, with D possibly matching TRBD1 (5 bases). CDR1 and CDR2 (germline): SGHRS, YFSETQ. V shed 0 bases and J shed 8 bases, with 11 bases lying between them. This CDR3 is built from 13 residues. The CDR3 protein is CASSLEGLRGYTF. CDR3 coding DNA: TGCGCCAGCAGCTTGGAGGGGTTACGAGGCTACACCTTC.

At least ten counts were recorded for this clonotype. The chain is built from TRBV5-1 and TRBJ1-2; D is unclear. The CDR3 is 14 residues long. V lost 5 bases, J lost 2 bases, and 13 bases lay in between. Germline V gene data show CDR1 as SGHRS and CDR2 as YFSETQ. CDR3 sequence: CASSLGQWNYGYTF. CDR3 DNA sequence: TGCGCCAGCAGTCTTGGGCAGTGGAACTATGGCTACACCTTC.